These 18 T cell receptor beta chains came from one sample sequenced in a study of brain metastases from non-small cell lung cancer. Data came from immunoSEQ multiplex PCR; TCRdb stores just in-frame clones and leaves some out. Of some 2,000 clones detected, more than 70% appear once; the ten largest clones hold 6% to 7%. Sequenced input: primary lung tumor tissue. All receptors come from a donor older than 35 with non-small cell lung cancer.

This sequence joins TRBV5-6 and TRBJ1-5; 10 nucleotides agree with TRBD1. The CDR3 runs to 16 residues. The germline gives CDR1 SGHDT, CDR2 YYEEEE. V lost 4 bases to trimming and J lost 4 bases; unmatched junction nucleotides: 8. This CDR3 reads CASSRGTGERNQPQHF. The CDR3 DNA reads as TGTGCCAGCAGCCGTGGGACAGGGGAGAGGAATCAGCCCCAGCATTTT.

The genes are TRBV11-3 and TRBJ1-3; D gene uncertain. Trimming cost V 3 bases and J 0 bases, with 6 bases left between them. The CDR3 contains 14 residues. Germline CDR1 SGHNT, CDR2 YENEEA. CDR3: CASSFMGSGNTIYF. CDR3 DNA: TGTGCCAGCAGCTTTATGGGCTCTGGAAACACCATATATTTT. Filled out from reference TRBV11-3 and TRBJ1-3, the complete variable domain reads EAGVVQSPRYKIIEKKQPVAFWCNPISGHNTLYWYLQNLGQGPELLIRYENEEAVDDSQLPKDRFSAERLKGVDSTLKIQPAELGDSAVYLCASSFMGSGNTIYFGEGSWLTVV.

The V and J genes are TRBV10-3 and TRBJ2-1; TRBD2 matches 10 bases. The junction had 12 bases not matched to a gene; V was cut back by 6 bases and J by 4 bases. The CDR3 totals 17 residues. Germline CDR1 is ENHRY and CDR2 is SYGVKD. The CDR3 protein is CAISPAGGRLGYNEQFF. The CDR3 DNA sequence: TGTGCCATCAGCCCAGCGGGGGGGCGGTTAGGGTACAATGAGCAGTTCTTC.

The chain joins TRBV19 to TRBJ2-1, with 8 positions matching TRBD2. V shed 3 bases, J shed 7 bases, and the junction held 8 bases outside the gene matches. The CDR3 spans 15 residues. The germline V gene has CDR1 LNHDA and CDR2 SQIVND (reference sequence). CDR3 DNA sequence: TGTGCCAGTAGTATTCGACTAGCGTACTCAAATGAGCAGTTCTTC. Protein sequence: CASSIRLAYSNEQFF.

V is TRBV27 and J is TRBJ1-2, with D perhaps TRBD1 (6 bases). The V gene lost 5 bases and the J gene lost 4 bases, with 14 bases spanning the gap. The CDR3 contains 14 residues. Germline lookup yields CDR1 MNHEY and CDR2 SMNVEV (reference sequence). CDR3 nucleotide sequence: TGTGCCAGCAGTCCCCTGGGGGGGCTCTATGGCTACACCTTC. Translated: CASSPLGGLYGYTF.

This clone occurred a few times. The chain recombines TRBV25-1 with TRBJ1-4; the D gene is possibly TRBD1 (6 bases). V dropped 6 bases and J dropped 6 bases, with 11 bases sitting between them. CDR3 length: 13 residues. Germline V CDR1 and CDR2: MGHDK, SYGVNS. The CDR3: CASRTGRYEKLFF. The CDR3, as DNA: TGTGCCAGCAGGACAGGTCGGTATGAAAAACTGTTTTTT.

This clone was seen only a few times. This rearrangement joins TRBV27 to TRBJ1-4, with D uncertain. This CDR3 has 17 residues. V lost 7 bases and J lost 2, with 20 bases in between. The germline V gene encodes CDR1 MNHEY and CDR2 SMNVEV (reference sequence). This chain's CDR3 is CASNAARRSPTNEKLFF. The CDR3 bases are TGTGCCAGCAACGCCGCCAGGCGCTCCCCTACTAATGAAAAACTGTTTTTT. The variable domain in full, with the rest retrieved from reference TRBV27 and TRBJ1-4, is EAQVTQNPRYLITVTGKKLTVTCSQNMNHEYMSWYRQDPGLGLRQIYYSMNVEVTDKGDVPEGYKVSRKEKRNFPLILESPSPNQTSLYFCASNAARRSPTNEKLFFGSGTQLSVL.

The chain recombines TRBV6-5 with TRBJ2-2; 7 nucleotides align to TRBD1. The CDR3 contains 14 residues. Germline values: CDR1 MNHEY, CDR2 SVGAGI. The J segment lost 0 bases and the V segment lost 7 bases, leaving 2 bases of the junction unmatched. CDR3 coding DNA: TGTGCCAGCATCGGACAGGCGAACACCGGGGAGCTGTTTTTT. Its protein product is CASIGQANTGELFF.

The chain is built from TRBV28 and TRBJ1-1, with D perhaps matching TRBD1 (5 bases). V gave up 1 base and J gave up 3 bases, with 6 bases separating them. The germline CDR1 and CDR2 sequences are MDHEN and SYDVKM. This CDR3 has 13 residues. CDR3: CASSLSTDTEAFF. The CDR3, as DNA: TGTGCCAGCAGTTTATCGACAGACACTGAAGCTTTCTTT.

V usage is TRBV5-1 and J usage is TRBJ1-6; D may be TRBD1 (5 bases). CDR1 and CDR2 from the germline V gene are SGHRS and YFSETQ. V was shortened by 4 bases and J by 7 bases, with 15 bases between the two germline ends. The length of the CDR3 is 15 residues. In DNA, the CDR3 is TGCGCCAGCAGCACTACTGGAGAGGGGAATTCACCCCTCCACTTT. Its translation is CASSTTGEGNSPLHF.

The CDR3 bases are TGTGCCAGCAGCCAAGGAGGCACGCTACAGGGGACGCAGTATTTT. It is translated as CASSQGGTLQGTQYF. The chain carries TRBV4-2 and TRBJ2-3; 7 bases are shared with TRBD1. The CDR3 spans 15 residues. Germline V gives CDR1 LGHNA, CDR2 YNFKEQ. The trim removed 1 base at V and 9 bases at J, leaving 10 bases unmatched.

V usage is TRBV3-1 (or the pseudogene TRBV3-2) and J usage is TRBJ2-1; no firm D call. The V gene's germline CDR1 is LGHDT and CDR2 YNNKEL (reference sequence). The CDR3 is made up of 14 amino acids. V lost 2 bases to trimming and J lost 6 bases, with 11 bases between them. The CDR3 loop is CASSQIGAGNEQFF. The CDR3 nucleotides read TGTGCCAGCAGCCAAATCGGAGCAGGCAATGAGCAGTTCTTC.

This clone appeared a single time. The V gene is TRBV2, the J gene TRBJ2-7; perhaps TRBD1 as D (6 bases). V lost 4 bases, J lost 4 bases, and 11 bases lay in between. The CDR3 loop spans 13 amino acids. Germline values: CDR1 SNHLY, CDR2 FYNNEI. In DNA, the CDR3 is TGTGCCAGCAGTGGAGGGACAATTTACGAGCAGTACTTC. Translation gives CASSGGTIYEQYF.

The chain uses TRBV2 and TRBJ2-1, with no clear D. V lost 2 bases, J lost 5 bases, and 10 bases lay in between. CDR3 size: 14 residues. The germline V gene has CDR1 SNHLY and CDR2 FYNNEI. The CDR3 DNA is TGTGCCAGCAGTGAACAACAGCCCCACAATGAGCAGTTCTTC. Its protein is CASSEQQPHNEQFF.

The CDR3 here is CASSARPYNEQFF. The DNA of the CDR3 is TGTGCCAGCAGCGCCCGCCCCTACAATGAGCAGTTCTTC. The gene calls are TRBV9 and TRBJ2-1; D is uncertain. CDR3 length equals 13 residues. The V end lost 3 bases, the J end lost 2 bases, and 6 bases lay between the germline ends. Germline V gene lookup returns CDR1 SGDLS and CDR2 YYNGEE. Based on the CDR3 plus reference TRBV9 and TRBJ2-1, the full variable domain is DSGVTQTPKHLITATGQRVTLRCSPRSGDLSVYWYQQSLDQGLQFLIQYYNGEERAKGNILERFSAQQFPDLHSELNLSSLELGDSALYFCASSARPYNEQFFGPGTRLTVL.

To note about this clone: One end of the junction fails to match germline, which may point to a read error. The chain has TRBV4-2 and TRBJ1-1; D remains unclear. The germline gives CDR1 LGHNA, CDR2 YNFKEQ. The CDR3 extends over 13 amino acids. The CDR3 is CVSSQDLLTEAFF. The CDR3, as DNA: TGTGTCAGCAGCCAAGATCTGTTGACTGAAGCTTTCTTT.

This chain links TRBV5-4 with TRBJ2-5, with no clear D. V shed 3 bases and J shed 5 bases, with 14 bases lying between them. The CDR3 is 14 residues long. Germline values: CDR1 SGHNT, CDR2 YYREEE (reference sequence). The CDR3 reads CASSSPAVGETQYF. The CDR3 region has the DNA TGTGCCAGCAGCTCACCCGCGGTGGGGGAGACCCAGTACTTC.

On this clone: Germline and junction disagree at one end, which may indicate a read error. In the same sample, other DNA sequences code for this CDR3. This chain links TRBV10-2 with TRBJ2-5; perhaps TRBD2 as D (6 bases). Germline lookup yields CDR1 WSHSY and CDR2 SAAADI. The CDR3 covers 15 residues. The CDR3 is CASSAAGTGKETQYF. Written as DNA, the CDR3 is TGCGCCAGTAGTGCGGCCGGGACTGGCAAAGAGACCCAGTACTTC.